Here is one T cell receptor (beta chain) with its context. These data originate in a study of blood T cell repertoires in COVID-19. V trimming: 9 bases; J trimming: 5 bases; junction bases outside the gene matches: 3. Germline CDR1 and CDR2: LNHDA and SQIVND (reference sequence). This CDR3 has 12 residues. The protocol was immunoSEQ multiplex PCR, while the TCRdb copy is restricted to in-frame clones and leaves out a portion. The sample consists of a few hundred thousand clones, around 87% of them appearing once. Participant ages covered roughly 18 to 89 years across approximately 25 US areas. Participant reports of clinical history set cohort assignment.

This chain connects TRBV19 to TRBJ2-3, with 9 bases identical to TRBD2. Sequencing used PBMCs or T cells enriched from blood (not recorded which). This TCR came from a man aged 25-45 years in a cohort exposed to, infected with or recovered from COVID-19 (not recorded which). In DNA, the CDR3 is TGTGCCAGCAGAGCGGGGGGAGATACGCAGTATTTT. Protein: CASRAGGDTQYF.